This note documents a single T cell receptor (beta chain) sequence. Its specificity is unknown. The sample is drawn from a study of identifying expanded T cells in peripheral blood. Generated by immunoSEQ multiplex PCR, the TCRdb table keeps only in-frame clones and is missing some. This repertoire shows about 86,000 clones, approximately 85% found once; its top ten account for 4.5%. Notes on the study in general: Differentially abundant clones: roughly 1.2 between replicates, about 17 at around 14 days, approximately 18 at four.

Sequencing was performed on blood. This receptor was obtained from a person between 18 and 69 years old in good health.

The CDR3 spells CASSPPPGPRRTDTQYF. The CDR3 coding sequence is TGTGCCAGCTCACCACCCCCCGGCCCCCGCCGGACAGATACGCAGTATTTT. The chain couples TRBV18 to TRBJ2-3; no definite D call. V lost 0 bases and J 3 bases, leaving 16 bases between the germline ends. The germline V gene encodes CDR1 KGHSH and CDR2 LQKENI. CDR3 length: 17 amino acids.